One sample yielded the 18 T cell receptor beta chains listed below, sequenced in a study of Ad26.COV2.S vaccination and SARS-CoV-2 variants. Profiled with immunoSEQ multiplex PCR; TCRdb holds only in-frame clones, not every one. The table shows roughly 700,000 clones, with approximately 88% occurring only once. Treatment noted: around 19 received Ad26.COV2.S at low or high dose, single or two shots; five or six received placebo; per-sample allocation not given. After the first vaccine or placebo injection, samples were drawn on day 63. The material was peripheral blood, obtained in a trial of Ad26.COV2.S vaccine versus placebo. These receptors all come from a person aged 18-65 years who received the Ad26.COV2.S COVID-19 vaccine or a placebo.

With regard to this clone: This specimen includes other DNA sequences encoding the same CDR3. The chain joins TRBV2 to TRBJ1-3; D gene unclear. Trimming shortened V by 1 base and J by 1 base, and 2 bases separated the two germline ends. The CDR3 sequence is 13 residues long. Per the germline V gene, CDR1 is SNHLY and CDR2 is FYNNEI. The CDR3 sequence: CASSEGSGNTIYF. In nucleotides, the CDR3 is TGTGCCAGCAGTGAAGGGTCTGGAAACACCATATATTTT.

The V call is TRBV7-7, the J call TRBJ2-1, with TRBD2 matching over 9 bases. V gave up 5 bases and J gave up 0 bases; unmatched junction bases: 2. CDR1 is SSHAT and CDR2 is FNYEAQ in the germline V gene (reference sequence). CDR3 length: 15 residues. CDR3 in DNA: TGTGCCAGCAGCGCGGGACTAGCCTCCTACAATGAGCAGTTCTTC. Translated: CASSAGLASYNEQFF.

This clone was counted a few times. The rearrangement links TRBV4-3 to TRBJ2-4; D is perhaps TRBD1 or TRBD2 (6 bases each). V gave up 0 bases and J gave up 6 bases, with 15 bases separating them. Germline V CDR1 and CDR2: LGHNA, YSLEER. CDR3 length: 16 residues. CDR3 nucleotide sequence: TGCGCCAGCAGCCAAGAGATTCCGGGGGCGGTAAACATTCAGTACTTC. Its translation: CASSQEIPGAVNIQYF.

This clone was recorded only once. The gene calls are TRBV6-5 and TRBJ1-5, with 7 bases identical to TRBD1. Germline CDR1 and CDR2: MNHEY and SVGAGI. V trimming: 7 bases; J trimming: 0 bases; junction bases outside the gene matches: 3. The CDR3 has 14 residues. The CDR3 bases are TGTGCCAGCATCTGGACAGGTAGCAATCAGCCCCAGCATTTT. Residues: CASIWTGSNQPQHF.

The V call is TRBV2, the J call TRBJ2-5; 10 nucleotides match TRBD1. Germline V gives CDR1 SNHLY, CDR2 FYNNEI. V dropped 6 bases and J dropped 2; count of bases not matched to a gene: 9. This CDR3 spans 16 amino acids. The CDR3 reads CASRARPGQGQETQYF. As DNA, the CDR3 is TGTGCCAGCAGGGCCCGTCCGGGACAGGGGCAAGAGACCCAGTACTTC.

The rearrangement joins TRBV19 to TRBJ2-5; TRBD1 is a possible D gene (5 bases). Germline CDR1 and CDR2: LNHDA and SQIVND (reference sequence). This CDR3 spans 14 amino acids. V lost 4 bases to trimming and J lost 1 base, with 10 bases between them. CDR3 region: CASSNQGTQETQYF. In nucleotides, the CDR3 is TGTGCCAGTAGTAACCAGGGCACCCAAGAGACCCAGTACTTC.

The genes are TRBV18 and TRBJ2-1; no firm D call. The germline V gene has CDR1 KGHSH and CDR2 LQKENI. V was shortened by 5 bases and J by 3 bases, with 14 bases between the two germline ends. CDR3 size: 15 residues. CDR3 bases: TGTGCCAGCTCAAAGGGATCCGGTGGCTACAATGAGCAGTTCTTC. Protein: CASSKGSGGYNEQFF.

About this clone itself: Within the sample, other DNA sequences also encode this same CDR3. The chain recombines TRBV12-3 or TRBV12-4 with TRBJ1-2; maybe TRBD1 (5 bases). V lost 4 bases and J 3 bases, leaving 6 bases between the germline ends. The CDR3 consists of 12 residues. The CDR3: CASSSGYYGYTF. CDR3 bases: TGTGCCAGCAGTTCAGGGTACTATGGCTACACCTTC.

J is TRBJ2-5 and V is TRBV6-5, with TRBD2 matching 7 bases. This CDR3 comprises 16 residues. V dropped 2 bases and J dropped 4; count of bases not matched to a gene: 10. The germline CDR1 and CDR2 sequences are MNHEY and SVGAGI. CDR3 protein: CASSYPLGAGVETQYF. The DNA of the CDR3 is TGTGCCAGCAGTTACCCCCTAGGGGCGGGGGTAGAGACCCAGTACTTC.

This clone appeared once. The chain couples TRBV4-3 to TRBJ1-1; a weak D match, TRBD1 (6 bases). The germline V gene encodes CDR1 LGHNA and CDR2 YSLEER. V gave up 0 bases and J gave up 1 base, with 9 bases separating them. The CDR3 sequence is 15 residues long. CDR3 in amino acids: CASSQDDRRNTEAFF. CDR3 sequence (DNA): TGCGCCAGCAGCCAAGACGACAGGAGGAACACTGAAGCTTTCTTT.

The rearrangement uses TRBV6-7 and TRBJ2-6; D unresolved. TRBV6-7 belongs to the ORF category, with a function that is uncertain. CDR3 length: 16 residues. The ends were cut back, 2 bases at V and 0 bases at J, with 8 bases in the middle. The chain's CDR3 is CASSYGPYSGANVLTF. CDR3 DNA: TGTGCCAGCAGTTACGGGCCCTACTCTGGGGCCAACGTCCTGACTTTC.

Worth noting for this clone: Sequence at one end of the junction differs from germline and may be a read error. The chain is built from TRBV6-2 or TRBV6-3 and TRBJ2-1; TRBD1 or TRBD2 may be the D gene (5 bases each). This CDR3 region has 14 residues. Germline V gene lookup returns CDR1 MNHEY and CDR2 SVGEGT. The CDR3 reads CASSSAGTRNQQFF. CDR3 coding DNA: TGTGCCAGCAGTTCAGCAGGGACCCGCAATCAGCAGTTCTTC.

J is TRBJ2-1 and V is TRBV6-2 or TRBV6-3; 9 nucleotides agree with TRBD2. CDR1 is MNHEY and CDR2 is SVGEGT in the germline V gene. This CDR3 spans 16 amino acids. V shed 6 bases and J 4 bases; nucleotides not matched to a gene: 10. DNA of the CDR3: TGTGCCAGCAGCCCTAGGGGCGGGAGGGGGTACAATGAGCAGTTCTTC. Translation gives CASSPRGGRGYNEQFF.

The chain recombines TRBV28 with TRBJ1-6, with TRBD1 matching 9 bases. Germline lookup yields CDR1 MDHEN and CDR2 SYDVKM. The J segment lost 8 bases and the V segment lost 6 bases, leaving 11 bases of the junction unmatched. The CDR3 sequence is 16 residues long. The CDR3 loop is CASSTTPRTGDSPLHF. As DNA, the CDR3 is TGTGCCAGCAGCACTACCCCCAGGACAGGGGATTCACCCCTCCACTTT. Full variable domain (remainder filled in from reference TRBV28 and TRBJ1-6): DVKVTQSSRYLVKRTGEKVFLECVQDMDHENMFWYRQDPGLGLRLIYFSYDVKMKEKGDIPEGYSVSREKKERFSLILESASTNQTSMYLCASSTTPRTGDSPLHFGNGTRLTVT.

The chain has TRBV6-1 and TRBJ1-2, with D unclear. Germline values: CDR1 MNHNS, CDR2 SASEGT. CDR3 size: 15 residues. Between the trimmed V and J ends, which lost 1 base and 4 bases, there was a span of 13 bases. CDR3 in DNA: TGTGCCAGCAGTGAAGGTGCAGCCCGGGGCTATGGCTACACCTTC. This gives the protein CASSEGAARGYGYTF.

The rearrangement links TRBV7-2 to TRBJ2-1; 12 nucleotides match TRBD1. Germline CDR1 SGHTA, CDR2 FQGNSA. Losses at the gene ends were 5 bases for V and 6 bases for J; bases not matched to a gene: 8. The CDR3 is 16 residues long. The CDR3: CASSQSGTGGSNEQFF. CDR3 nucleotide sequence: TGTGCCAGCAGCCAATCCGGGACAGGGGGCTCCAATGAGCAGTTCTTC.

The rearrangement joins TRBV7-9 to TRBJ2-7; 8 nucleotides align to TRBD1. Germline V gene lookup returns CDR1 SEHNR and CDR2 FQNEAQ (reference sequence). There are 12 residues in the CDR3. V lost 9 bases to trimming and J lost 1 base; unmatched junction nucleotides: 2. The CDR3 region is CASGQGSYEQYF. CDR3 bases: TGTGCCAGTGGACAGGGTTCCTACGAGCAGTACTTC.

V usage is TRBV6-4 and J usage is TRBJ1-6; 7 bases map to TRBD1. Germline CDR1 and CDR2: MRHNA and SNTAGT. Losses at the gene ends were 6 bases for V and 8 bases for J; bases not matched to a gene: 10. This CDR3 is built from 15 residues. CDR3 coding DNA: TGTGCCAGCAGAGTTCCGGGACAGCGATATTCACCCCTCCACTTT. This encodes CASRVPGQRYSPLHF.